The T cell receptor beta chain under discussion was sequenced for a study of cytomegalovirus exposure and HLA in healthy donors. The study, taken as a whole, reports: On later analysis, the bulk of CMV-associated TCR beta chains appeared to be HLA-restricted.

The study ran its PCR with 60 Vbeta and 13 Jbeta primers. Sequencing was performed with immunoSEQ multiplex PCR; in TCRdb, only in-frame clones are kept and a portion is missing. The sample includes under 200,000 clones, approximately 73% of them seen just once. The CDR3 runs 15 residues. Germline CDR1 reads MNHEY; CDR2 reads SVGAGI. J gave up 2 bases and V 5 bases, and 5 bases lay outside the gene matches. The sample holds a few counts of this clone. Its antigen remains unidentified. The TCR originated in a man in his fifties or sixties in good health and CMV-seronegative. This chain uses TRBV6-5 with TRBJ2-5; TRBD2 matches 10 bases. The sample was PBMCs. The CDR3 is CASSNGLAAQETQYF. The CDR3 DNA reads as TGTGCCAGCAGTAACGGACTAGCGGCTCAAGAGACCCAGTACTTC.